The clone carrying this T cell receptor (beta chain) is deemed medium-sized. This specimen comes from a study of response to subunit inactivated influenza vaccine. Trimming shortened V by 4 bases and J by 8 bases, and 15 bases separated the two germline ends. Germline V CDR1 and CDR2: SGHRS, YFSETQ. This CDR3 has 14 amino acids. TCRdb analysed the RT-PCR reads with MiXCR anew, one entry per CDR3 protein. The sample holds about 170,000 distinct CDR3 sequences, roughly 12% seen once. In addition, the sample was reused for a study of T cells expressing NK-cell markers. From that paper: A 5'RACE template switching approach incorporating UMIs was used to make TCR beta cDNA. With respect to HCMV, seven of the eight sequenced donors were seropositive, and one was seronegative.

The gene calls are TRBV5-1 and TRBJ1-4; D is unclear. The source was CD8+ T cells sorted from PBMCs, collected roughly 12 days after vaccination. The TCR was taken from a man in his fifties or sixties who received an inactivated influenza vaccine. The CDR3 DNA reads TGCGCCAGCAGCCCCGGCGGATCGGTGGAAAAACTGTTTTTT. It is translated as CASSPGGSVEKLFF.